Shown below are 17 T cell receptor beta chains from a single sample sequenced in a study of T-cell memory formation after mild COVID-19 (dated by TCRdb to the early 2020s). Library preparation used 5' RACE. Sequencing was performed on an Illumina NovaSeq 6000. The public reads were reanalyzed by TCRdb: fastp trimming at Q25, MiXCR alignment, in-frame beta chains only. Every distinct CDR3 protein forms one entry, paired with its most common genes and DNA. Recorded for this sample are under 350,000 distinct CDR3 sequences; 15% to 20% of them occurred a single time. Of the sample, 22% falls within the top ten clones. The sample consisted of PBMCs or a T cell subset sorted from them (not recorded which). Receptor source: a man aged 18 to 29 who had mild COVID-19 (a few samples of this study predate the infection). The sample titles of this study are shuffled in the database, so cell type and time point are left out; the donor was told from shared clones.

The chain's CDR3 is CAISALGLDTQYF. The CDR3 region has the DNA TGTGCCATCAGTGCACTGGGTCTAGATACGCAGTATTTT. The chain carries TRBV10-3 and TRBJ2-3, with D uncertain. V dropped 4 bases and J dropped 5 bases, with 10 bases sitting between them. CDR3 length: 13 amino acids. Germline V CDR1 and CDR2: ENHRY, SYGVKD.

This rearrangement joins TRBV6-2 or TRBV6-3 to TRBJ2-7; tentatively, D is TRBD1 (5 bases). With 0 bases removed from V and 2 bases from J, the gap between germline ends came to 11 bases. Per germline, CDR1 MNHEY and CDR2 SVGEGT. This CDR3 is 15 amino acids long. The CDR3 loop is CASSYSRTPAYEQYF. In DNA form, the CDR3 reads TGTGCCAGCAGTTACTCCCGGACACCAGCCTACGAGCAGTACTTC.

In its sample, this clonotype was seen a few times. The V call is TRBV20-1, the J call TRBJ1-1; D might be TRBD1 (5 bases). CDR1 is DFQATT, CDR2 SNEGSKA, per germline (reference sequence). V dropped 3 bases and J dropped 1 base, with 9 bases sitting between them. CDR3 length: 13 amino acids. The CDR3: CSASPQGNTEAFF. The CDR3 DNA sequence: TGCAGTGCTAGCCCCCAGGGGAACACTGAAGCTTTCTTT.

This clonotype was detected ten times or more. The chain links TRBV15 to TRBJ1-5; D gene ambiguous. Looked up from germline, CDR1 is LNHNV and CDR2 is YYDKDF (reference sequence). V gave up 1 base and J gave up 9 bases, with 16 bases separating them. The CDR3 has 15 residues. CDR3 in amino acids: CATSRGVMEDRPQHF. The DNA for the CDR3 is TGTGCCACCAGCAGAGGTGTCATGGAGGATAGGCCCCAGCATTTT.

The genes are TRBV4-3 and TRBJ2-3; tentative D call: TRBD1 (6 bases). Trimming took off 0 bases at V and 3 bases at J, with 13 bases between the two ends. Germline V gene lookup returns CDR1 LGHNA and CDR2 YSLEER. This CDR3 has 16 amino acids. The DNA of the CDR3 is TGCGCCAGCAGCCAAGACCACAGGGTTGTAACAGATACGCAGTATTTT. Encoded protein: CASSQDHRVVTDTQYF.

The chain uses TRBV3-1 and TRBJ2-1; D perhaps matches TRBD1 (5 bases). The CDR3 is 14 residues long. Germline CDR1 is LGHDT and CDR2 is YNNKEL (reference sequence). V lost 4 bases to trimming and J lost 1 base, with 8 bases between them. CDR3 bases: TGTGCCAGCAGCCCGGCAGGGTCCTACAATGAGCAGTTCTTC. As protein: CASSPAGSYNEQFF.

The V and J genes are TRBV5-6 and TRBJ2-2; 7 bases match TRBD1. J was trimmed by 3 bases and V by 2 bases; bases with no gene match: 4. In germline, CDR1 is SGHDT, CDR2 YYEEEE. CDR3 length equals 15 residues. CDR3 sequence (DNA): TGTGCCAGCAGCTTCCGGGACAGAGACACCGGGGAGCTGTTTTTT. Protein product: CASSFRDRDTGELFF.

This clonotype showed up just a few times. This chain connects TRBV5-1 to TRBJ1-2; D ambiguous. V dropped 3 bases and J dropped 6 bases, with 9 bases sitting between them. The CDR3 extends over 12 amino acids. Per germline, CDR1 SGHRS and CDR2 YFSETQ. The CDR3 here is CASSSTIDGYTF. In DNA, the CDR3 is TGCGCCAGCAGCTCGACCATTGATGGCTACACCTTC.

This clonotype has more than one count but fewer than ten. This chain connects TRBV12-5 to TRBJ1-5, with a tentative D call TRBD1 (5 bases). V dropped 9 bases and J dropped 3 bases, with 12 bases sitting between them. The CDR3 is 13 amino acids. Germline-derived CDR1 and CDR2 are LGHNT and FRNRAP. The CDR3 DNA follows: TGTGCTAGCTCTGAGGGGAACAATCAGCCCCAGCATTTT. Protein product: CASSEGNNQPQHF.

The rearrangement uses TRBV2 and TRBJ2-5; 8 bases agree with TRBD2. This CDR3 spans 13 amino acids. Germline values: CDR1 SNHLY, CDR2 FYNNEI. V shed 8 bases and J 5 bases; nucleotides not matched to a gene: 7. The CDR3 nucleotides read TGTGCCAGCGGAGATAGCGGGGCGGAGACCCAGTACTTC. Translating gives CASGDSGAETQYF.

This clonotype came up a few times. V is TRBV5-1 and J is TRBJ2-1, with 10 bases aligning to TRBD1. Per germline, CDR1 SGHRS and CDR2 YFSETQ. With 6 bases clipped from V and 9 bases from J, the junction kept 12 bases outside the gene matches. The CDR3 spans 15 residues. CDR3 amino acids: CASTIPGQGRREQFF. For the CDR3, the DNA is TGCGCCAGCACGATTCCGGGACAGGGGCGTCGTGAGCAGTTCTTC.

The rearrangement uses TRBV7-3 and TRBJ2-7; D could derive from TRBD1 or TRBD2 (5 bases each). Per the germline V gene, CDR1 is SGHTA and CDR2 is FQGTGA. The ends were cut back, 3 bases at V and 3 bases at J, with 15 bases in the middle. CDR3 length: 15 residues. The CDR3, as DNA: TGTGCCAGCAGCTTGGGCCCGGGACGGAGCTACGAGCAGTACTTC. It is translated as CASSLGPGRSYEQYF.

The chain employs TRBV30 and TRBJ1-5; D unclear. The length of the CDR3 is 15 residues. Germline V gene lookup returns CDR1 GTSNPN and CDR2 SVGIG (reference sequence). Trimming stripped 4 bases from V and 5 bases from J, with 18 bases between. The CDR3 DNA is TGTGCCTGGACTTCCGCCCTGGGCGGTGATCAGCCCCAGCATTTT. This translates into CAWTSALGGDQPQHF.

This chain uses TRBV5-4 with TRBJ2-3; 7 nucleotides agree with TRBD1. This CDR3 region has 14 residues. The V gene's germline CDR1 is SGHNT and CDR2 YYREEE (reference sequence). Trimming took 5 bases from V and 2 from J; bases not matched to a gene: 5. The CDR3: CASRLGQDTDTQYF. The CDR3 DNA reads as TGTGCCAGCAGGCTCGGACAGGACACAGATACGCAGTATTTT.

The V gene is TRBV7-2, the J gene TRBJ2-1; D is perhaps TRBD2 (6 bases). V dropped 1 base and J dropped 10 bases, with 11 bases sitting between them. This CDR3 is built from 13 residues. Germline CDR1 is SGHTA and CDR2 is FQGNSA. In DNA, the CDR3 is TGTGCCAGCAGCTTAGGCCGAGGACTAGAGCAGTTCTTC. Protein sequence: CASSLGRGLEQFF.

This chain connects TRBV6-2 or TRBV6-3 to TRBJ2-3; D remains unclear. The germline V and J ends were trimmed by 4 bases and 3 bases, with 14 bases remaining between them. CDR1 MNHEY and CDR2 SVGEGT come from the germline V gene. The CDR3 runs to 15 residues. CDR3 in DNA: TGTGCCAGCAGTTCCCCGAGAGACTCAACAGATACGCAGTATTTT. It yields the protein CASSSPRDSTDTQYF.

This chain joins TRBV7-2 and TRBJ2-5; D uncertain. This CDR3 is 16 amino acids long. CDR1 is SGHTA and CDR2 is FQGNSA in the germline V gene. V lost 2 bases and J lost 1, with 14 bases in between. The CDR3 loop is CASSLSYATSQETQYF. CDR3 nucleotides: TGTGCCAGCAGCTTAAGTTATGCTACCAGCCAAGAGACCCAGTACTTC.